The entry that follows covers one TCR beta chain sequence. This sample is drawn from a study of blood T cell repertoires in COVID-19. For the study at large: Both acute and convalescent COVID-19 samples were obtained from the United States, Italy and Spain. The cDNA or gDNA used as material had been derived from T cells, B-cell-depleted T cells, or PBMCs.

The CDR3 consists of 14 residues. The V gene lost 3 bases and the J gene lost 6 bases, with 14 bases spanning the gap. Germline CDR1 is DFQATT and CDR2 is SNEGSKA (reference sequence). Original processing notes: Reference gene primers were amplified, and this amplification served to estimate nucleated cell counts. Only in-frame clones appear in the TCRdb table, and some are missing; sequencing was by immunoSEQ multiplex PCR. V, J and clone size derive from that table, while D and trimming were established from the DNA sequence. Found here are a few hundred thousand clones, roughly 89% of them singletons; the top ten hold 1.7%. Participants spanned ages roughly 18 to 90 years and resided in 24 US areas.

Sequencing used PBMCs or T cells enriched from blood (not recorded which). This TCR derives from a woman in her 30s who had recovered from COVID-19. The chain is built from TRBV20-1 and TRBJ2-2; D may be TRBD2 (7 bases). The CDR3 sequence is CSASDRRGSGELFF. The CDR3 DNA is TGCAGTGCTAGTGACAGGCGGGGGTCCGGGGAGCTGTTTTTT.